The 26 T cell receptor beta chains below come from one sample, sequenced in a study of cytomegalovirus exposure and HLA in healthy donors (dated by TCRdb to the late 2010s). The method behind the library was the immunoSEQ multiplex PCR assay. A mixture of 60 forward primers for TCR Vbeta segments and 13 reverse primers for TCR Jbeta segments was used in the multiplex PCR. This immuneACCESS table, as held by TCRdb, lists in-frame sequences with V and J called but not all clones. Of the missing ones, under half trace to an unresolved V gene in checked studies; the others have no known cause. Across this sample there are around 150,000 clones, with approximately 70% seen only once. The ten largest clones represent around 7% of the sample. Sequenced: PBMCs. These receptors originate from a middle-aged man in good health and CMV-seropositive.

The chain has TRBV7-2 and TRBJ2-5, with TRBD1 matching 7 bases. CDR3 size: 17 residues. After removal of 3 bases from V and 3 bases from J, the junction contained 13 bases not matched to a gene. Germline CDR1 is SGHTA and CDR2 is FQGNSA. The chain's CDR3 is CASSFRGTDRFEETQYF. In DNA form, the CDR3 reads TGTGCCAGCAGCTTTAGGGGGACAGACAGGTTCGAAGAGACCCAGTACTTC.

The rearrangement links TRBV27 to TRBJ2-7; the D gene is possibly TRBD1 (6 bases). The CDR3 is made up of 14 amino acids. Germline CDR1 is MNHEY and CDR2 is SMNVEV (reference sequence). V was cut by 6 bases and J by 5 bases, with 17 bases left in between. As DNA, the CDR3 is TGTGCCAGCAGCCCAGACAGGTCCAAGAACGAGCAGTACTTC. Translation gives CASSPDRSKNEQYF.

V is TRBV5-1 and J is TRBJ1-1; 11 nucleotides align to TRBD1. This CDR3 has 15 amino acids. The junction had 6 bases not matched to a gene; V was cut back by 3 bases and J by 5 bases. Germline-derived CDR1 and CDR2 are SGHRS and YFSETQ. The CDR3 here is CASSSPGQGGTEAFF. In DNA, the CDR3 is TGCGCCAGCAGCTCACCGGGACAGGGGGGAACTGAAGCTTTCTTT.

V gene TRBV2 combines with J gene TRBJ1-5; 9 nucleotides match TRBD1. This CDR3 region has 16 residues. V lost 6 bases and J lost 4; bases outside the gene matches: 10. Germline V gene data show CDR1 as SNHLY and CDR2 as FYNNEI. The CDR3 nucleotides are TGTGCCAGCAGACCCTCCGGGACAGGGTCTAATCAGCCCCAGCATTTT. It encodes CASRPSGTGSNQPQHF.

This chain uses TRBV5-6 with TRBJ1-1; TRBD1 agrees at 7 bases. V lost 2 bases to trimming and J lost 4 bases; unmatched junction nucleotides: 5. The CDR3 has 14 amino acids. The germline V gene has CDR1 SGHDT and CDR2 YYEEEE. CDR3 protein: CASSFKGASTEAFF. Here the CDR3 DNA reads TGTGCCAGCAGCTTTAAGGGGGCGAGCACTGAAGCTTTCTTT.

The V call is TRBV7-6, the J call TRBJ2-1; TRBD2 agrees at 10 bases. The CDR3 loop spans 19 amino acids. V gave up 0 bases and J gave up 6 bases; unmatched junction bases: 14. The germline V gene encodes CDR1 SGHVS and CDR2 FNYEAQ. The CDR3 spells CASSLAGRGTSGVRNEQFF. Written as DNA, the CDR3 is TGTGCCAGCAGCTTAGCAGGTCGGGGCACTAGCGGGGTTCGCAATGAGCAGTTCTTC.

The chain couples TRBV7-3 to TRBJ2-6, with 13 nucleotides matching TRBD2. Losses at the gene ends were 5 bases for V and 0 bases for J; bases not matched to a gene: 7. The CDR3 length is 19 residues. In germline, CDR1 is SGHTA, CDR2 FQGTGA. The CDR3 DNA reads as TGTGCCAGCAGCCCTACTAGCGGGGGGGCCTACTCTGGGGCCAACGTCCTGACTTTC. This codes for CASSPTSGGAYSGANVLTF.

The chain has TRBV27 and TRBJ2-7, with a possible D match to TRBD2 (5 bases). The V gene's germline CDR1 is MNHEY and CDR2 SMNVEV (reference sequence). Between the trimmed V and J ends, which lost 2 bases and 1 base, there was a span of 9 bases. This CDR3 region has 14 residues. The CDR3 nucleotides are TGTGCCAGCAGTTTACTAGCCGATTCCTACGAGCAGTACTTC. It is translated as CASSLLADSYEQYF.

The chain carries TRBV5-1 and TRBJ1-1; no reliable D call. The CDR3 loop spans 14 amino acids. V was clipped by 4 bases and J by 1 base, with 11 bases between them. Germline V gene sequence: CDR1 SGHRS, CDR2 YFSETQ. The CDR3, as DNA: TGCGCCAGCAGCCAGGACGGGAGGAACACTGAAGCTTTCTTT. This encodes CASSQDGRNTEAFF.

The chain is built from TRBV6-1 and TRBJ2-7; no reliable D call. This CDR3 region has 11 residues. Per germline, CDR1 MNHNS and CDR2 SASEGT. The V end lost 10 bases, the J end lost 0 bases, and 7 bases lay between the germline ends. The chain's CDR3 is CAIYSSYEQYF. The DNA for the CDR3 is TGTGCCATCTACAGCTCCTACGAGCAGTACTTC.

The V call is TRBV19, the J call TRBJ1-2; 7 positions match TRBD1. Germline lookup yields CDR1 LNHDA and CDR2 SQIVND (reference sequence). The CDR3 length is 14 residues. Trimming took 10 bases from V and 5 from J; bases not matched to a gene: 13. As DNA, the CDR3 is TGTGCCACCTCCGCGGGGGGACAGAGGTATGGCTACACCTTC. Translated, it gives CATSAGGQRYGYTF. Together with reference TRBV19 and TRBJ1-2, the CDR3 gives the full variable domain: DGGITQSPKYLFRKEGQNVTLSCEQNLNHDAMYWYRQDPGQGLRLIYYSQIVNDFQKGDIAEGYSVSREKKESFPLTVTSAQKNPTAFYLCATSAGGQRYGYTFGSGTRLTVV.

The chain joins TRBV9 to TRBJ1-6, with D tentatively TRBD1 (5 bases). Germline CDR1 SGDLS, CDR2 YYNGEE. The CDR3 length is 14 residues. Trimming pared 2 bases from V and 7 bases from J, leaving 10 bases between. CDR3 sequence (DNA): TGTGCCAGCAGCGTCACAGGAATGAATTCACCCCTCCACTTT. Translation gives CASSVTGMNSPLHF.

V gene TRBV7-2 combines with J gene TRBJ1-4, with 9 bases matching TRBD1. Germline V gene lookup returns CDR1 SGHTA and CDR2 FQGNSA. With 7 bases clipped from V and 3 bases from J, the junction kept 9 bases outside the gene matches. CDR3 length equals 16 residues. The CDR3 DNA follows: TGTGCCAGCACCCCGACAGGGGGGAGAGCTAATGAAAAACTGTTTTTT. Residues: CASTPTGGRANEKLFF.

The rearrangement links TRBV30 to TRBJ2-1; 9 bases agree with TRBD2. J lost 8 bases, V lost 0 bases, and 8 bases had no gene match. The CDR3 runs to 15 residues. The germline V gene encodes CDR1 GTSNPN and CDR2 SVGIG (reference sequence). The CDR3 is CAWSVPRRGGDEQFF. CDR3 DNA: TGTGCCTGGAGTGTACCTCGGCGGGGGGGTGATGAGCAGTTCTTC.

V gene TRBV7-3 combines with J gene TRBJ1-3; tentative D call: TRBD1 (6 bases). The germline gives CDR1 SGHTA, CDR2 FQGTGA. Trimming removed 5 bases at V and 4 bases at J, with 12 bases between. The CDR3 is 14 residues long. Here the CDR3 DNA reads TGTGCCAGCAGCCTACAGGGAGACGGAAACACCATATATTTT. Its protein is CASSLQGDGNTIYF.

The DNA of the CDR3 is TGTGCCAGTAGTTTAACTAGGGCAGTTAATCAGCCCCAGCATTTT. Translation gives CASSLTRAVNQPQHF. The chain recombines TRBV19 with TRBJ1-5; no clear D gene. Germline loops: CDR1 LNHDA, CDR2 SQIVND (reference sequence). V was trimmed by 5 bases and J by 4 bases, leaving 15 bases between them. CDR3 length: 15 residues.

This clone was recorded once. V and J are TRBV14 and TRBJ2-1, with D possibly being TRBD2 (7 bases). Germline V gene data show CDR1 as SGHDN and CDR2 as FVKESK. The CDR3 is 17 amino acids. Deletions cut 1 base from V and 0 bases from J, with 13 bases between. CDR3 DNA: TGTGCCAGCAGCCAAGGTCGGGGGGCGAGCTCCTACAATGAGCAGTTCTTC. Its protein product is CASSQGRGASSYNEQFF.

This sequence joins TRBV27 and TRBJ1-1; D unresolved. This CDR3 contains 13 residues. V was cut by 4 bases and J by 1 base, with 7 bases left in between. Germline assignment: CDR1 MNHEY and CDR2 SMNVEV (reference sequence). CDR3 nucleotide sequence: TGTGCCAGCAGTTCTCCGGGGAACACTGAAGCTTTCTTT. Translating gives CASSSPGNTEAFF.

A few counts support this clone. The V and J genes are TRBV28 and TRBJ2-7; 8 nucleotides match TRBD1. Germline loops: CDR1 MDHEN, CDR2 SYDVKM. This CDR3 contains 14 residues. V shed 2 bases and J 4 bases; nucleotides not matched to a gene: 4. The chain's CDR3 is CASSLIDRGYEQYF. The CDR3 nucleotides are TGTGCCAGCAGTTTAATAGACAGGGGATACGAGCAGTACTTC.

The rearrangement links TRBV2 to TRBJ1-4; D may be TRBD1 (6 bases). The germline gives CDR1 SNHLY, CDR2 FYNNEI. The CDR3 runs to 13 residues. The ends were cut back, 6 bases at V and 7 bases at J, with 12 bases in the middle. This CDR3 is CASSGPGAEKLFF. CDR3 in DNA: TGTGCCAGCAGCGGACCAGGGGCTGAAAAACTGTTTTTT.

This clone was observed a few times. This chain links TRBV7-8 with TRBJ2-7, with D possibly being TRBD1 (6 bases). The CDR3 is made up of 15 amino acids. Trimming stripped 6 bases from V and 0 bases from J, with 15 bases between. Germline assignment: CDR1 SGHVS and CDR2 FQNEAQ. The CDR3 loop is CASSDRRTSSYEQYF. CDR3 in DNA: TGTGCCAGCAGTGACAGGCGTACTAGCTCCTACGAGCAGTACTTC.

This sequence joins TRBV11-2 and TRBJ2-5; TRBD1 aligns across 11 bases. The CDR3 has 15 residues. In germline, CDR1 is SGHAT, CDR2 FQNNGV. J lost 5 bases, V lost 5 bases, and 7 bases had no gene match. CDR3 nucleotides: TGTGCCAGCAGCCGGACAGGGGGCTTTGGGGAGACCCAGTACTTC. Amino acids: CASSRTGGFGETQYF.

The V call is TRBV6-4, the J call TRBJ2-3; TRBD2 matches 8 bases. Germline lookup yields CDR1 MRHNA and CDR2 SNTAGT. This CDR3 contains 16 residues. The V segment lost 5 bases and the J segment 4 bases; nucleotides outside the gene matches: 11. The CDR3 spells CASSHKASGGSDTQYF. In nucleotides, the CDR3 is TGTGCCAGCAGTCATAAGGCGAGCGGGGGATCAGATACGCAGTATTTT.

CDR3 loop: CASSNDSYEQYF. The CDR3 DNA reads TGTGCCAGCAGCAACGACAGCTACGAGCAGTACTTC. This sequence joins TRBV11-2 and TRBJ2-7, with D perhaps TRBD1 (5 bases). CDR1 SGHAT and CDR2 FQNNGV come from the germline V gene. V was shortened by 5 bases and J by 3 bases, with 8 bases between the two germline ends. The CDR3 is 12 amino acids.

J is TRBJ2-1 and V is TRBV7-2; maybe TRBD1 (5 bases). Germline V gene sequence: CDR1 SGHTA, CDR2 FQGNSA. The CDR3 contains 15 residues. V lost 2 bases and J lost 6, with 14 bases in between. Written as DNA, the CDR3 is TGTGCCAGCAGCTTAATGGGGCAGGTCGGCAATGAGCAGTTCTTC. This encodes CASSLMGQVGNEQFF. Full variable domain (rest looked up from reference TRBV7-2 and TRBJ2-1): GAGVSQSPSNKVTEKGKDVELRCDPISGHTALYWYRQSLGQGLEFLIYFQGNSAPDKSGLPSDRFSAERTGGSVSTLTIQRTQQEDSAVYLCASSLMGQVGNEQFFGPGTRLTVL.

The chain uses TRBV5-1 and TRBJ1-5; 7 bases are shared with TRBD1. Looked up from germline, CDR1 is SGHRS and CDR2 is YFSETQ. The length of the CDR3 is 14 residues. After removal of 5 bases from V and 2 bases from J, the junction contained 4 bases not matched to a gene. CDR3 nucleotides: TGCGCCAGCAGTTCCGGGACAGGCAATCAGCCCCAGCATTTT. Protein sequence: CASSSGTGNQPQHF.